This TCR beta chain appears in the sequencing data of a study of Graves' ophthalmopathy and Graves' hyperthyroidism. Study-level background: Before any treatment, peripheral blood was taken at the initial diagnosis.

Study results and caveats: Between ophthalmopathy and stable hyperthyroidism, a 13-signature model drew a separation with roughly 88% sensitivity and less than 83% specificity. It was with 65% to 71% sensitivity and approximately 72% specificity that the model predicted ophthalmopathy progression.

This CDR3 has 16 residues. The V gene's germline CDR1 is LNHNV and CDR2 YYDKDF (reference sequence). The V segment lost 2 bases and the J segment 6 bases; nucleotides outside the gene matches: 9. Using RNA transcripts, the TCR beta CDR3 regions were amplified. Following a first-round RT-PCR that used HTBI primers, a second-round multiplex PCR was carried out. Each CDR3 protein gets one entry after TCRdb re-called the multiplex PCR reads with MiXCR. The sample holds 200,000 to 250,000 distinct CDR3 sequences, around 50% seen once. Only a few counts were recorded for this clonotype. No antigen is known for it.

This receptor was taken from an adult man with Graves' ophthalmopathy. Sequenced input: peripheral blood. The chain recombines TRBV15 with TRBJ1-4; 7 positions agree with TRBD1. The CDR3 protein is CATSRPRTGLDEKLFF. The CDR3 DNA reads TGTGCCACCAGCAGACCCCGGACAGGTTTAGATGAAAAACTGTTTTTT.